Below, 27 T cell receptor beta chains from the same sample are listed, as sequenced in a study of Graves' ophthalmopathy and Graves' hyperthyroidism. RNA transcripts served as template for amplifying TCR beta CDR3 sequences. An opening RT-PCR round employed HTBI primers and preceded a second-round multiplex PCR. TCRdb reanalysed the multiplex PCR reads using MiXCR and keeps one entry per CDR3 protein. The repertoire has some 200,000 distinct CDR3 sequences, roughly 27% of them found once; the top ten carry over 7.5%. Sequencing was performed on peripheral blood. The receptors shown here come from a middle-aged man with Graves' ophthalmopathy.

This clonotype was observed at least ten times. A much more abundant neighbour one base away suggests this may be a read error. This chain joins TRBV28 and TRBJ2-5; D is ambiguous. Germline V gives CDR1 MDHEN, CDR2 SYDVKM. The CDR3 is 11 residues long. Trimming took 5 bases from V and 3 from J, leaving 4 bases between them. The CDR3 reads CASSTKETQYF. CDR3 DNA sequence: TGTGCCAGCAGTACCAAAGAGACCCAGTACTTC.

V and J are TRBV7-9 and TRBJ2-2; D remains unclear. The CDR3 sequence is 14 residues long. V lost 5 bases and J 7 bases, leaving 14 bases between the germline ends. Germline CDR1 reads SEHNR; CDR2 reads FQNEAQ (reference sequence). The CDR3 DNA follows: TGTGCCAGCAGCATGACCCCCATCGGCGGGGAGCTGTTTTTT. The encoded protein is CASSMTPIGGELFF.

Here the CDR3 reads CAISDRAGNYEQYF. The CDR3 DNA reads TGTGCCATCAGTGATCGAGCGGGGAACTACGAGCAGTACTTC. This chain uses TRBV10-3 with TRBJ2-7; 7 bases map to TRBD2. The CDR3 runs 14 residues. From germline, CDR1 is ENHRY and CDR2 SYGVKD. Trimming at V came to 3 bases and at J to 3 bases, leaving 5 bases not matched to a gene.

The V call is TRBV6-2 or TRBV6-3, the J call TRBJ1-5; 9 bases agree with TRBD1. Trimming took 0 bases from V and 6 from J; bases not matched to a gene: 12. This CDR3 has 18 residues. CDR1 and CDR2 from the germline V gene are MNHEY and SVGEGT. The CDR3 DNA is TGTGCCAGCAGTTACTCGATCTATCCGGGACAGGGTGGTCAGCCCCAGCATTTT. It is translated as CASSYSIYPGQGGQPQHF.

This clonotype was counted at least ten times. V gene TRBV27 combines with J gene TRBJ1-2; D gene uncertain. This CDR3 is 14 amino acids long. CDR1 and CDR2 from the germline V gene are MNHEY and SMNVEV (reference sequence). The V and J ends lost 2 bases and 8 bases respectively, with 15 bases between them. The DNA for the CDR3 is TGTGCCAGCAGTTTACGGGCTCAACAAGGGGGCTACACCTTC. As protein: CASSLRAQQGGYTF.

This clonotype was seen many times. In DNA form, the CDR3 reads TGTGCCAGCAGCCTACGGACAGGAGACACCGGGGAGCTGTTTTTT. It specifies CASSLRTGDTGELFF. J is TRBJ2-2 and V is TRBV9, with 7 nucleotides matching TRBD1. Per the germline V gene, CDR1 is SGDLS and CDR2 is YYNGEE. After removal of 4 bases from V and 3 bases from J, the junction contained 6 bases not matched to a gene. The CDR3 is made up of 15 amino acids. The whole variable domain, filled in from reference TRBV9 and TRBJ2-2, reads DSGVTQTPKHLITATGQRVTLRCSPRSGDLSVYWYQQSLDQGLQFLIQYYNGEERAKGNILERFSAQQFPDLHSELNLSSLELGDSALYFCASSLRTGDTGELFFGEGSRLTVL.

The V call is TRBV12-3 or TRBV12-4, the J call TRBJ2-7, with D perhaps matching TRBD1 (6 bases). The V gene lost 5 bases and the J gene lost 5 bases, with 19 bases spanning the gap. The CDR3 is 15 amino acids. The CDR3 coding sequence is TGTGCCAGCAGTAGGGCAGGGGCAACTGGAGACGAGCAGTACTTC. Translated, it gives CASSRAGATGDEQYF.

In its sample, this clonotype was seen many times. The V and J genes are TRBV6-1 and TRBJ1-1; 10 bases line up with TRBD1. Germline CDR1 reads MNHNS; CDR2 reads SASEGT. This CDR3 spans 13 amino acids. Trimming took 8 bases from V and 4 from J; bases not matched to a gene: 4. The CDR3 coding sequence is TGTGCCAGCGGCCGGACAGGGGGCACTGAAGCTTTCTTT. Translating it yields CASGRTGGTEAFF.

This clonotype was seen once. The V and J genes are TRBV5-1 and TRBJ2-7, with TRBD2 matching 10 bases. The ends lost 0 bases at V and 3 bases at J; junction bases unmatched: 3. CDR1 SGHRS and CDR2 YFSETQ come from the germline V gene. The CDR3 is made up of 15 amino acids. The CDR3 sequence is CASSLELAGHYEQYF. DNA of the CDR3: TGCGCCAGCAGCTTGGAACTAGCGGGGCACTACGAGCAGTACTTC.

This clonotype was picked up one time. CDR3 sequence: CASYGRTNTEAFF. CDR3 nucleotides: TGTGCCAGCTACGGGAGAACCAACACTGAAGCTTTCTTT. This sequence joins TRBV6-1 and TRBJ1-1; D unresolved. The V gene's germline CDR1 is MNHNS and CDR2 SASEGT. V was clipped by 8 bases and J by 2 bases, with 12 bases between them. There are 13 residues in the CDR3.

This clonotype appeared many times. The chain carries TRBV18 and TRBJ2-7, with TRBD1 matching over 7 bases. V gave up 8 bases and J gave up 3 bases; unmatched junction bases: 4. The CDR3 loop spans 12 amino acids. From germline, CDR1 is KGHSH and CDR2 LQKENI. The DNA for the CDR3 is TGTGCCAGCAGCCCAGGGGGCTACGAGCAGTACTTC. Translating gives CASSPGGYEQYF.

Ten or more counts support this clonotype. CDR3 loop: CASSLDSANTGELFF. The CDR3 coding sequence is TGTGCCAGCAGCTTGGACAGCGCGAACACCGGGGAGCTGTTTTTT. This rearrangement joins TRBV5-5 to TRBJ2-2; D unresolved. The CDR3 covers 15 residues. Germline assignment: CDR1 SGHKS and CDR2 YYEKEE (reference sequence). V was pared by 0 bases and J by 0 bases, with 6 bases between.

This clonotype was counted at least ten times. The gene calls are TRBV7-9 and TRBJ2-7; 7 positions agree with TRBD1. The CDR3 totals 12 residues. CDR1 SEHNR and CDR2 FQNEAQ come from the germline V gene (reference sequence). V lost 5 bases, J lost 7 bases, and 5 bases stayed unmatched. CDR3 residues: CASSDRDREQYF. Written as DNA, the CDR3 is TGTGCCAGCAGCGACCGGGACAGAGAGCAGTACTTC.

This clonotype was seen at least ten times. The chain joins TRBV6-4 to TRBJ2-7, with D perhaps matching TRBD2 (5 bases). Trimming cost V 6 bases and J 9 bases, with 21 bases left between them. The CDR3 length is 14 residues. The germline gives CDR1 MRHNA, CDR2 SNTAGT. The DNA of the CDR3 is TGTGCCAGCAGCCCCTGGGAGAGGGATGAGGGGCAGTACTTC. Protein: CASSPWERDEGQYF.

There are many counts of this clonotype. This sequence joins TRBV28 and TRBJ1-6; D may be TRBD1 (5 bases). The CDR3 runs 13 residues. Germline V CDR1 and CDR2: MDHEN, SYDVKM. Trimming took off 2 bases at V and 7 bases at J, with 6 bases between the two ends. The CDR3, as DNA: TGTGCCAGCAGTTTAAGGGGAAATTCACCCCTCCACTTT. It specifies CASSLRGNSPLHF. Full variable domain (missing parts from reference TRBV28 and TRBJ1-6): DVKVTQSSRYLVKRTGEKVFLECVQDMDHENMFWYRQDPGLGLRLIYFSYDVKMKEKGDIPEGYSVSREKKERFSLILESASTNQTSMYLCASSLRGNSPLHFGNGTRLTVT.

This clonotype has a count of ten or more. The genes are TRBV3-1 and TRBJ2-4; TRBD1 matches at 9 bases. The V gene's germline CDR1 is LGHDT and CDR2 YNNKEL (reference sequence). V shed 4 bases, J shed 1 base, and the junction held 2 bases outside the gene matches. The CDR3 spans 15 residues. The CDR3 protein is CASSRTGEAKNIQYF. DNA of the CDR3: TGTGCCAGCAGCCGGACAGGGGAGGCCAAAAACATTCAGTACTTC.

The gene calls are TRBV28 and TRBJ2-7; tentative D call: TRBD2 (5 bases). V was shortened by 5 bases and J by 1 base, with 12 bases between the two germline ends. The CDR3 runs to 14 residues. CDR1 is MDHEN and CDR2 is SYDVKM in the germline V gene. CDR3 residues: CASSDREQSYEQYF. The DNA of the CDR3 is TGTGCCAGCAGTGACCGGGAACAGTCCTACGAGCAGTACTTC.

CDR3 sequence reads: CASSSYRGTNYGYTF. The CDR3 DNA follows: TGTGCCAGCAGTTCGTACAGGGGGACTAACTATGGCTACACCTTC. The chain recombines TRBV6-5 with TRBJ1-2; 8 bases map to TRBD1. V lost 4 bases and J lost 0; bases outside the gene matches: 4. Germline V CDR1 and CDR2: MNHEY, SVGAGI. The CDR3 extends over 15 amino acids.

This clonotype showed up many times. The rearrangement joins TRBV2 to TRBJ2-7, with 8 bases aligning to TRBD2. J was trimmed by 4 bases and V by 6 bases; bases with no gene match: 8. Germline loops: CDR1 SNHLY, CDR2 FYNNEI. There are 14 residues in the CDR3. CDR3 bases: TGTGCCAGCAGCAGCGGACTAGCTACTTACGAGCAGTACTTC. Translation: CASSSGLATYEQYF.

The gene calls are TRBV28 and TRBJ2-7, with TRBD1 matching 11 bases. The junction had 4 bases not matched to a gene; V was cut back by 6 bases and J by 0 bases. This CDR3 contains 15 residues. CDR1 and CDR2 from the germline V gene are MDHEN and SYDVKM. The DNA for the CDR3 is TGTGCCAGCAGGGGGACAGGGGGGAGCTCCTACGAGCAGTACTTC. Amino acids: CASRGTGGSSYEQYF.

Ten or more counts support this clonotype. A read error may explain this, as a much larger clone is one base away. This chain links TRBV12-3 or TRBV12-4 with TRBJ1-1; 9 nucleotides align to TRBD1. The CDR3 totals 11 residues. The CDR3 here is CASSLGQGSLF. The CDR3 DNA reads TGTGCCAGCAGTTTGGGACAGGGTTCTCTCTTT.

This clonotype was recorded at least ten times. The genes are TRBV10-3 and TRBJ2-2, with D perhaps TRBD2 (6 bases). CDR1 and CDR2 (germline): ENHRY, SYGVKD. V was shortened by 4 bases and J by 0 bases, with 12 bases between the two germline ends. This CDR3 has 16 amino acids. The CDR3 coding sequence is TGTGCCATCAGTGCGGGCGGGACTTCGAACACCGGGGAGCTGTTTTTT. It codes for CAISAGGTSNTGELFF.

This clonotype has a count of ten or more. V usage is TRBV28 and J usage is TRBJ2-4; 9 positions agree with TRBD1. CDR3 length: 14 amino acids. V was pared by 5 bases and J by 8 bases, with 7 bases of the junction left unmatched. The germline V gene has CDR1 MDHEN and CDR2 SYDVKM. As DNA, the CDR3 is TGTGCCAGCAGTGGAAGGGACAGGGCCCACATTCAGTACTTC. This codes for CASSGRDRAHIQYF.

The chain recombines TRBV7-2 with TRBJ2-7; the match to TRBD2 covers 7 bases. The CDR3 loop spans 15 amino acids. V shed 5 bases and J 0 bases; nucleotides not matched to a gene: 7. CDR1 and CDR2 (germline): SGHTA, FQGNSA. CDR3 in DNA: TGTGCCAGCAGCCCCCGGCTAGCGGCCTCCTACGAGCAGTACTTC. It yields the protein CASSPRLAASYEQYF.

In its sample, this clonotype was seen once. CDR3 sequence (DNA): TGTGCCAGCAGCCCCGGGACTAGCGGCAGTGAGCAGTTCTTC. It specifies CASSPGTSGSEQFF. The rearrangement joins TRBV11-2 to TRBJ2-1; 11 bases are shared with TRBD2. Germline CDR1 and CDR2: SGHAT and FQNNGV. The V gene end was trimmed by 5 bases and the J gene end by 9 bases; junction bases not matched to a gene: 6. The CDR3 consists of 14 residues.

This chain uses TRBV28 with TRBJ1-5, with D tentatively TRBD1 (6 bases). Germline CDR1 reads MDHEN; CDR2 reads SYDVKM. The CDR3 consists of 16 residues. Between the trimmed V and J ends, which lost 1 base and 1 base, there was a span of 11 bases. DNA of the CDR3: TGTGCCAGCAGTTTATTCTCCGGACAGAGCAATCAGCCCCAGCATTTT. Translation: CASSLFSGQSNQPQHF.

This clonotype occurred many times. The CDR3 loop reads CASSARQGLDYGYTF. The CDR3, as DNA: TGCGCCAGCAGCGCCCGACAGGGTCTCGACTATGGCTACACCTTC. This chain uses TRBV5-1 with TRBJ1-2; 7 bases fit TRBD1. The CDR3 runs to 15 residues. Germline V gene sequence: CDR1 SGHRS, CDR2 YFSETQ. V gave up 4 bases and J gave up 3 bases; unmatched junction bases: 9.